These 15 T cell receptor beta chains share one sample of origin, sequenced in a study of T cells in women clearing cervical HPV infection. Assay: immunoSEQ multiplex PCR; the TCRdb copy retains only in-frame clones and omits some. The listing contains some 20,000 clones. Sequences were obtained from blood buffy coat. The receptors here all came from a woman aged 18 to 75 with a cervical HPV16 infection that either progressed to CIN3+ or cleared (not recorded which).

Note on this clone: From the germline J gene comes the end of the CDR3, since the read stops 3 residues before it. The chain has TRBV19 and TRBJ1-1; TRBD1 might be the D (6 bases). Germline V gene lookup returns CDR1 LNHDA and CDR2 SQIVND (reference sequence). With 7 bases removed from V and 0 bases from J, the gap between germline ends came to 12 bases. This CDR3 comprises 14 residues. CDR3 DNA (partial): TGTGCCAGTAAGGGGGGGAACCTGAACACTGAA. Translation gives CASKGGNLNTE. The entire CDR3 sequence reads CASKGGNLNTEAFF.

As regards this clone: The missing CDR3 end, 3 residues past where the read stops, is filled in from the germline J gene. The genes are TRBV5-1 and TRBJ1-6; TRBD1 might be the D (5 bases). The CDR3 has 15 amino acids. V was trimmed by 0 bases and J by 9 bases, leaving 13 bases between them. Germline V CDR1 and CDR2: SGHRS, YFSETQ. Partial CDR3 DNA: TGCGCCAGCAGCTTGGGACAGACTTCAGCTTCACCC. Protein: CASSLGQTSASP. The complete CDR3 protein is CASSLGQTSASPLHF.

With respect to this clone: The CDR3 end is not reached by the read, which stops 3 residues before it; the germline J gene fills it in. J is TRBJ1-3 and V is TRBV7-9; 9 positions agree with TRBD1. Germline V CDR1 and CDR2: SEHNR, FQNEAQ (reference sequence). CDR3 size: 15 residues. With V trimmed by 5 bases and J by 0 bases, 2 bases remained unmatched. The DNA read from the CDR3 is TGTGCCAGCAGCGGACAGGGGAGCTCTGGAAACACC. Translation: CASSGQGSSGNT. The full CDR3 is CASSGQGSSGNTIYF.

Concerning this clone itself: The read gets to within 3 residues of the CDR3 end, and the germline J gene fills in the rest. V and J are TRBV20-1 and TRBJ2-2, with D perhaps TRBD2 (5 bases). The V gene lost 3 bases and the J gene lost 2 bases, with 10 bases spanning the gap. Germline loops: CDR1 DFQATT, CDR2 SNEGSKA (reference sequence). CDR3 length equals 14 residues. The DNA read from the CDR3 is TGCAGTGCTAGGTCGGGGTCCAACACCGGGGAG. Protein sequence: CSARSGSNTGE. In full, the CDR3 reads CSARSGSNTGELFF.

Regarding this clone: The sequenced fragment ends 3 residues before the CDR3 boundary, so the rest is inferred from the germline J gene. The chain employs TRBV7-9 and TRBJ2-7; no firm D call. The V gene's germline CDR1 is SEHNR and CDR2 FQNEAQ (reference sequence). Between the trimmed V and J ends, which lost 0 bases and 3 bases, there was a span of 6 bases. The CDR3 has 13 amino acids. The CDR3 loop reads CASSLASDYEQYF. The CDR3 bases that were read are TGTGCCAGCAGCTTAGCGTCAGACTACGAG.

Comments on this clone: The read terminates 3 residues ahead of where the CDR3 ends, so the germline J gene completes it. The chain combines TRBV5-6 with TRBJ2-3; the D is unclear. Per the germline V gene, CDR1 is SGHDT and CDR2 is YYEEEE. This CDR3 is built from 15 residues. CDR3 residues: CASSLGAAGQETQYF. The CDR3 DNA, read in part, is TGTGCCAGCAGCTTGGGGGCAGCCGGCCAAGAGACG. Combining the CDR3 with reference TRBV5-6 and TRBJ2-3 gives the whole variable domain DAGVTQSPTHLIKTRGQQVTLRCSPKSGHDTVSWYQQALGQGPQFIFQYYEEEERQRGNFPDRFSGHQFPNYSSELNVNALLLGDSALYLCASSLGAAGQETQYFGPGTRLTVL.

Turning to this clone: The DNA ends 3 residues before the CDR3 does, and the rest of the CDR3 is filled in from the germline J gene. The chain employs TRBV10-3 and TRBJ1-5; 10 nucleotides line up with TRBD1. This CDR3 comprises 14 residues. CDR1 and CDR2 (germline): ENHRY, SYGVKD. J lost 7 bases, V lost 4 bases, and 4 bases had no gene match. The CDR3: CAISGDRGGQPQHF. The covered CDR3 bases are TGTGCCATCAGTGGGGACAGGGGAGGCCAGCCC.

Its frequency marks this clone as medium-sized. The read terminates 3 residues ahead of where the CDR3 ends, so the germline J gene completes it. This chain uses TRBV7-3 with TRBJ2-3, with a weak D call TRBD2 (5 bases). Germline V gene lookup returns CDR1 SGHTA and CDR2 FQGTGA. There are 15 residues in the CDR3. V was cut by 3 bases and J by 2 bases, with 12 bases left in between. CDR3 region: CASSFGGSFTDTQYF. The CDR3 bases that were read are TGTGCCAGCAGCTTCGGCGGGTCATTCACAGATACG.

This CDR3 is CASSPSPGGELFF. The part of the CDR3 DNA that was read is TGTGCCAGCAGCCCAAGTCCCGGGGGGGAG. V usage is TRBV7-3 and J usage is TRBJ2-2; D is unclear. The CDR3 goes on 3 residues after the read ends, and that part is filled in from the germline J gene. Germline lookup yields CDR1 SGHTA and CDR2 FQGTGA. V dropped 5 bases and J dropped 8 bases, with 12 bases sitting between them. The CDR3 loop spans 13 amino acids.

The covered CDR3 bases are TGCAGTGCCCGAAGACTAGCGGGGGACTACAATGAG. It translates to CSARRLAGDYNE. The full CDR3 protein is CSARRLAGDYNEQFF. This chain uses TRBV20-1 with TRBJ2-1; 12 bases line up with TRBD2. The read is 3 residues too short to cover the CDR3 end, so that end is filled in from the germline J gene. Germline assignment: CDR1 DFQATT and CDR2 SNEGSKA (reference sequence). V lost 6 bases to trimming and J lost 3 bases; unmatched junction nucleotides: 6. This CDR3 comprises 15 residues.

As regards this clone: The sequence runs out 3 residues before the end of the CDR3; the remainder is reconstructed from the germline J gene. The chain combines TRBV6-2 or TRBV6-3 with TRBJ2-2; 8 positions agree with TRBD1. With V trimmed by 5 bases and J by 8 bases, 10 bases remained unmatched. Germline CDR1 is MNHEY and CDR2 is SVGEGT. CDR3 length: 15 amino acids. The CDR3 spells CASSPGTGAWGELFF. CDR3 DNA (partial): TGTGCCAGCAGTCCCGGGACAGGAGCCTGGGGGGAG.

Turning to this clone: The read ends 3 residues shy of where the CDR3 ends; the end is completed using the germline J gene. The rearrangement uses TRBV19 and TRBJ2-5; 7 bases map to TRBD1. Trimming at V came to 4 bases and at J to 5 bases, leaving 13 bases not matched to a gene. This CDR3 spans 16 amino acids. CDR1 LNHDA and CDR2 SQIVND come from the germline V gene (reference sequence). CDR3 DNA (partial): TGTGCCAGTAGTAGCCGACAGGGTGGGTTGCAGGAGACC. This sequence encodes CASSSRQGGLQET. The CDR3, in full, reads CASSSRQGGLQETQYF. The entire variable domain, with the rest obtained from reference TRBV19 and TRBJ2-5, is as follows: DGGITQSPKYLFRKEGQNVTLSCEQNLNHDAMYWYRQDPGQGLRLIYYSQIVNDFQKGDIAEGYSVSREKKESFPLTVTSAQKNPTAFYLCASSSRQGGLQETQYFGPGTRLLVL.

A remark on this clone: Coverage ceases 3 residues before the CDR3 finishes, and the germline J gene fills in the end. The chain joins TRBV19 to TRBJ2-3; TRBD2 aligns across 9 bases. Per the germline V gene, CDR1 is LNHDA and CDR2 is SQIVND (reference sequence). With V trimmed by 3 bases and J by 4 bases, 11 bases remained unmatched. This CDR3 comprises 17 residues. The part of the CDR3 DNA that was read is TGTGCCAGTAGTATGAGGCCAGCGGGAGGTGGGGCAGATACG. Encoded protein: CASSMRPAGGGADT. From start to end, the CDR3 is CASSMRPAGGGADTQYF. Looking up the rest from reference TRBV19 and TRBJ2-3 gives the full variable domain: DGGITQSPKYLFRKEGQNVTLSCEQNLNHDAMYWYRQDPGQGLRLIYYSQIVNDFQKGDIAEGYSVSREKKESFPLTVTSAQKNPTAFYLCASSMRPAGGGADTQYFGPGTRLTVL.

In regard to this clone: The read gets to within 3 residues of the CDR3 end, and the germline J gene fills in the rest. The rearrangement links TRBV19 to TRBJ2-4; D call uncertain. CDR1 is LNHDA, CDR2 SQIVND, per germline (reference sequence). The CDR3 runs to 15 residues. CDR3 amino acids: CATHKSTNLNYGQYF. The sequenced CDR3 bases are TGTGCCACCCATAAGAGCACGAACCTTAACTATGGT.

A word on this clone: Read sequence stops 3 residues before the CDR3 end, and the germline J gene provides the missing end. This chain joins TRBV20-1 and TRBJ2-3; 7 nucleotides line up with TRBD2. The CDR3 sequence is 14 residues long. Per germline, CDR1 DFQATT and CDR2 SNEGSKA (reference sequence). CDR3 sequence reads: CSARKRGSLETQYF. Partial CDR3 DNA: TGCAGTGCTAGAAAGCGGGGTAGTTTGGAGACG.